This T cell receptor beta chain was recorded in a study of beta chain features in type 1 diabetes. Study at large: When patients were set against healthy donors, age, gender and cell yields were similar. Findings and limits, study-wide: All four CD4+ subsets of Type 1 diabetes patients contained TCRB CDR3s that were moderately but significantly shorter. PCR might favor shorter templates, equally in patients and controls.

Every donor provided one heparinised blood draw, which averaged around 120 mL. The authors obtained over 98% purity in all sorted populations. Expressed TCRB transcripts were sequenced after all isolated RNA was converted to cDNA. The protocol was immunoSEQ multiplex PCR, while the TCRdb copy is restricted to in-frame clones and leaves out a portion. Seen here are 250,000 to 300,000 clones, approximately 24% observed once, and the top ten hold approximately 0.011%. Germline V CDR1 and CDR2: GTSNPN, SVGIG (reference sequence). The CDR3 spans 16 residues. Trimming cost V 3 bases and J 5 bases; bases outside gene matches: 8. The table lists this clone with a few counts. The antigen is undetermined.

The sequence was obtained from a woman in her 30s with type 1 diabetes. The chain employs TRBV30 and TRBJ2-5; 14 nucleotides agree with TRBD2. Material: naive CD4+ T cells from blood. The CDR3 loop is CAWSPGTSGRSETQYF. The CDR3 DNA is TGTGCCTGGAGCCCTGGGACTAGCGGGAGATCGGAGACCCAGTACTTC.